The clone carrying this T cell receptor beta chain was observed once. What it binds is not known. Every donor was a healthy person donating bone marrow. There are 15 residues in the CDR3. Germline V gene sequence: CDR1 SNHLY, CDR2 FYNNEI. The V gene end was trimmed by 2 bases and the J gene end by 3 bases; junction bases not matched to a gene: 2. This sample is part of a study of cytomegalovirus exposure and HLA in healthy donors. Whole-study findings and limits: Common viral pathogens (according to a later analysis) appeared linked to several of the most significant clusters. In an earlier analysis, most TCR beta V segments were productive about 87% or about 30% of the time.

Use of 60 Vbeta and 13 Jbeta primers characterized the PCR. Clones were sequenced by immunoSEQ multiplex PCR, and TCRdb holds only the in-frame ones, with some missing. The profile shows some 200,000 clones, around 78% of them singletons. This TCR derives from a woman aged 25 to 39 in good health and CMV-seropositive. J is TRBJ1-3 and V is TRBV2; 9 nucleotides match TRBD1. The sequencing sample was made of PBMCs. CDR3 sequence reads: CASSETGGYGNTIYF. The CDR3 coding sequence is TGTGCCAGCAGTGAAACAGGGGGCTATGGAAACACCATATATTTT.